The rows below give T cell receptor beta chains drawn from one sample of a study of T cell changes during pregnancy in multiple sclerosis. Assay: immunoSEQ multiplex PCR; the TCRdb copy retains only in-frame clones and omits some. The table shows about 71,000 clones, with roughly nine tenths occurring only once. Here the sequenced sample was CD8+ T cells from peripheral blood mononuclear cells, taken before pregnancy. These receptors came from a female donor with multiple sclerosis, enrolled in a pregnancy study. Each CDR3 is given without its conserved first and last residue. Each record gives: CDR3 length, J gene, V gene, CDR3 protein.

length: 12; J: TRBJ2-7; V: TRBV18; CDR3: ASSPGTGINEQY
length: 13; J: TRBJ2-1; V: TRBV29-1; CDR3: SVYPSGGAVNEQF
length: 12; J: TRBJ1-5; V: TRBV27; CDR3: ASSLPGVNQPQH
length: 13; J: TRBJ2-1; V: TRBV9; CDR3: ASSVRTSGDAEQF
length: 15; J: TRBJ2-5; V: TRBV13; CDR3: ASSLYAMGGLGETQY
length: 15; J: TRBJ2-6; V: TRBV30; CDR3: AWNVPYDTSGANVLT
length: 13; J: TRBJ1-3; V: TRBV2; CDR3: ASMRGSFVDVTIY
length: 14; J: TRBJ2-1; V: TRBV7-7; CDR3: ASSFGGLAGVNEQF
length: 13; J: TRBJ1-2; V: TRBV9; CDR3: ASTPGPQTNYGYT
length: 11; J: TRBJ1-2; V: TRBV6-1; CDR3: ASSEGQAGGYT
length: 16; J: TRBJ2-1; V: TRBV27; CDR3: ASSSIPTSGGGYNEQF
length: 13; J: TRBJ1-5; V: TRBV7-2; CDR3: ASSWGVDSNQPQH
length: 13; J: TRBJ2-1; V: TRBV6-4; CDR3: ASSVVSGTTNEQF
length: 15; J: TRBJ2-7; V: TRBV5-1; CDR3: ASSPVTGQGDGYEQY
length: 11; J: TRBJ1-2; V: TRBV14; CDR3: ASSGGEQYGYT
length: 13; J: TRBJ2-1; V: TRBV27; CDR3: ASSLSGQGWNEQF
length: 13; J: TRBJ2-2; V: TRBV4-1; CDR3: ASSHGQINTGELF
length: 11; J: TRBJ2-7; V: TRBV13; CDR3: ASSSEDIYEQY
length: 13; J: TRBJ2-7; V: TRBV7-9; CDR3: ASSSSGQGPHEQY
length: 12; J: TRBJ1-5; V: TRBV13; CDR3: ASSSGQGNQPQH
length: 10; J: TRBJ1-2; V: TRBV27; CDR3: ASSFSGYGYT
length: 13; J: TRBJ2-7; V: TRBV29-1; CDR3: SVARMGQGIHEQY
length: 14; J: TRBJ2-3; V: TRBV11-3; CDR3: ASSPSGGPGLDTQY
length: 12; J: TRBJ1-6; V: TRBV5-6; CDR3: ASSLGPGTAPLH
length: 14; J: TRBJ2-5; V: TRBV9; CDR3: ASSPKLAGDQETQY
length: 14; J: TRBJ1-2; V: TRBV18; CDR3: ASSPPPGVGGYGYT
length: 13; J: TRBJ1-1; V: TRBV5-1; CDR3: ASSLEAGSNTEAF
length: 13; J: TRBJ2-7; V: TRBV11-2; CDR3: ASRSGLSPSYEQY
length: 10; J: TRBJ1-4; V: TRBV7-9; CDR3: ASRANNEKLF
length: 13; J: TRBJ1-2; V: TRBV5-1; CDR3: ASAKRPRDRDINT
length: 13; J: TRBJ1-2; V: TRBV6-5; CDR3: ASSYFRQGADGYT
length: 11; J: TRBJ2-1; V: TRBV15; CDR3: ATSPGTPTEQF
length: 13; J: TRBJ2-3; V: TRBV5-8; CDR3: ASSFGQSSTDTQY
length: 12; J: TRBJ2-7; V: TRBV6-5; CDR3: ASSYRGPTYEQY
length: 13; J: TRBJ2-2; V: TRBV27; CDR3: ASRPSGANTGELF
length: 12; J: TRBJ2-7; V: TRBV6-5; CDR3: ASSPGTETHEQY
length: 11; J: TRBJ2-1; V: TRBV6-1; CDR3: ASTPNGGVEQF
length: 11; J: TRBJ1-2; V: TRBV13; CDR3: ASSTGRNDGYT
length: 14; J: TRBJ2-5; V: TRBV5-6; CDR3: ASSFPSGGYTETQY
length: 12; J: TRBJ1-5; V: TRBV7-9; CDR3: ASGEGGVNQPQH
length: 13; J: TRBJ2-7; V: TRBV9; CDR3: ASSVGAQGGDEQY
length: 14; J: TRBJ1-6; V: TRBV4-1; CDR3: ASSQDPGQGNSPLH
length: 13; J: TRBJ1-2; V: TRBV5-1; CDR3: ASSLADQVIYGYT
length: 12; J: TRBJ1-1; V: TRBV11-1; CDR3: ASSPHGGTTEAF
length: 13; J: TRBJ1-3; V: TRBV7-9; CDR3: ASSPLGEGGSTIY
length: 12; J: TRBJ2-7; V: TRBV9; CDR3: ASSARWGDYEQY
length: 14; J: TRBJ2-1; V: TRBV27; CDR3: ASSFSGGAWSNEQF
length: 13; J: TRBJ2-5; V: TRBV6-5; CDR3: AAGTSGGGRETQY
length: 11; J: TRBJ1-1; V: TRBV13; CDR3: ASSFEGAPEAF
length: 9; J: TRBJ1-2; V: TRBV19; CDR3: ASSTGYGYT
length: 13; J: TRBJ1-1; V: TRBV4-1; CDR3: ASSQERGMNTEAF
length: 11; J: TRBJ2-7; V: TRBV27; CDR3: ASSLGGAGEQY
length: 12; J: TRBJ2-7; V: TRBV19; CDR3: ASSITSGGYEQY